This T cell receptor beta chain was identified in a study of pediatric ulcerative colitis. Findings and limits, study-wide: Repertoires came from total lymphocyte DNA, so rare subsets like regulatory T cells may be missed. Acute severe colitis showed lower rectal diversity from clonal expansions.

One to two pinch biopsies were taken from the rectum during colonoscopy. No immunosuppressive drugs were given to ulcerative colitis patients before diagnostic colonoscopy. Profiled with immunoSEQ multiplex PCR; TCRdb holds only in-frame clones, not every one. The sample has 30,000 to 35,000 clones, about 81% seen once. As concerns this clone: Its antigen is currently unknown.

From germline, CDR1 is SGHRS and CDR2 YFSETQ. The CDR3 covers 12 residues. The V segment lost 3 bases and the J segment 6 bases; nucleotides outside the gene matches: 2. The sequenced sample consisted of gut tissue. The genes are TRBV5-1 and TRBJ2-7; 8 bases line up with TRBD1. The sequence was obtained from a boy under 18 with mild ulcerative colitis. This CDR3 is CASSSTGAEQYF. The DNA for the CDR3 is TGCGCCAGCAGCTCGACAGGGGCCGAGCAGTACTTC. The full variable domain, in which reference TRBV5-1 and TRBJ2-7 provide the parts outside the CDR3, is KAGVTQTPRYLIKTRGQQVTLSCSPISGHRSVSWYQQTPGQGLQFLFEYFSETQRNKGNFPGRFSGRQFSNSRSEMNVSTLELGDSALYLCASSSTGAEQYFGPGTRLTVT.